Presented here are 30 T cell receptor beta chains from one specimen sequenced in a study of tumor and adjacent non-tumor tissue in lung cancer. Three rounds of nested PCR, following a modified ARM-PCR protocol, produced the TCRbeta library. TCRdb re-called the multiplex PCR reads through MiXCR, storing one row per CDR3 protein. The profile shows about 200,000 distinct CDR3 sequences, about 76% of them singletons. The template was RNA from unsorted bulk tissue. Sequencing was performed on lung tumor tissue. These receptors all come from a man aged 55 to 70 with non-small cell lung cancer.

With regard to this clonotype: Compared with germline, one end of the junction differs, possibly owing to a read error. This rearrangement joins TRBV7-8 to TRBJ2-1; 12 bases are shared with TRBD2. CDR1 is SGHVS and CDR2 is FQNEAQ in the germline V gene. This CDR3 comprises 15 residues. CDR3: CASSLQTSGSGEQFF. As DNA, the CDR3 is TGTGCCAGCAGCCTACAGACTAGCGGGAGCGGGGAGCAGTTTTTC.

This clonotype showed up many times. The gene calls are TRBV5-4 and TRBJ2-2; D not certain. Between the trimmed V and J ends, which lost 0 bases and 6 bases, there was a span of 6 bases. CDR3 size: 13 residues. Germline lookup yields CDR1 SGHNT and CDR2 YYREEE (reference sequence). CDR3 nucleotide sequence: TGTGCCAGCAGCTTGGAACTGCCCGGGGAGCTGTTTTTT. Its translation: CASSLELPGELFF.

As DNA, the CDR3 is TGCGCCAGCACTGTACTCGGTGATCGGGCAGATACGCAGTATTTT. Translating it yields CASTVLGDRADTQYF. This chain links TRBV5-1 with TRBJ2-3; D is unresolved. V lost 6 bases, J lost 4 bases, and 18 bases lay in between. The CDR3 runs to 15 residues. From germline, CDR1 is SGHRS and CDR2 YFSETQ.

As to this clonotype: A much more abundant neighbour one base away suggests this may be a read error. The chain combines TRBV6-6 with TRBJ1-3; TRBD1 is a possible D gene (6 bases). This CDR3 is 12 amino acids long. The germline V and J ends were trimmed by 8 bases and 4 bases, with 9 bases remaining between them. Germline V gives CDR1 MNHNY, CDR2 SVGAGI (reference sequence). The DNA for the CDR3 is TGTGCCAGCGAGGGGGGCGGAAACACCATATATTTT. Its translation is CASEGGGNTIYF.

Notes on this clonotype: A read error may be the cause here, since a much bigger clone is one base away. This chain joins TRBV6-2 or TRBV6-3 and TRBJ1-1; D uncertain. CDR1 and CDR2 from the germline V gene are MNHEY and SVGEGT. Trimming shortened V by 5 bases and J by 0 bases, and 13 bases separated the two germline ends. There are 15 residues in the CDR3. CDR3 protein: CASSRRGVLNTEAFF. CDR3 DNA: TGTGCCAGCAGTCGCCGAGGAGTATTGAACACTGAAGCTTTCTTT.

As for this clonotype: In this CDR3 the conserved last residue, phenylalanine or tryptophan, is missing, so a read error is likely. The DNA is left out, because the CDR3 cannot be placed on it with certainty; the CDR3 is given as TCRdb lists it. This rearrangement joins TRBV5-4 to TRBJ2-1; the table calls TRBD2, which could not be checked here. The CDR3 region is 16 residues in length, termini included. CDR1 is SGHNT, CDR2 YYREEE, per germline (reference sequence). This chain's CDR3 is CASSFLAGGVYDEQFI.

Ten or more counts support this clonotype. The chain carries TRBV6-2 or TRBV6-3 and TRBJ2-7, with 14 bases identical to TRBD2. The CDR3 loop spans 15 amino acids. V lost 4 bases to trimming and J lost 2 bases; unmatched junction nucleotides: 1. From germline, CDR1 is MNHEY and CDR2 SVGEGT. The CDR3 loop reads CASSSGLAGAYEQYF. DNA of the CDR3: TGTGCCAGCAGTTCGGGACTAGCGGGAGCCTACGAGCAGTACTTC.

This clonotype was observed a few times. The V call is TRBV20-1, the J call TRBJ1-1; D is unclear. Germline CDR1 and CDR2: DFQATT and SNEGSKA (reference sequence). The CDR3 runs to 12 residues. V was clipped by 2 bases and J by 4 bases, with 8 bases between them. The CDR3 nucleotides are TGCAGTGCTAGACTCCGAGCCACTGAAGCTTTCTTT. Its translation is CSARLRATEAFF.

As to this clonotype: A much larger clone differs by one base, so this may be a read error. The V gene is TRBV11-2, the J gene TRBJ2-5; D is unclear. This CDR3 is 13 amino acids long. Trimming took 3 bases from V and 2 from J, leaving 7 bases between them. Germline CDR1 SGHAT, CDR2 FQNNGV. The CDR3 sequence: CASSFQLQETQYF. For the CDR3, the DNA is TGTGCCAGCAGCTTCCAACTTCAAGAGACCCAGTACTTC.

The chain employs TRBV5-6 and TRBJ2-4; weak D call: TRBD2 (6 bases). V lost 7 bases, J lost 2 bases, and 13 bases lay in between. Germline lookup yields CDR1 SGHDT and CDR2 YYEEEE. The CDR3 sequence is 14 residues long. CDR3 protein: CASSPRTTKNIQYF. CDR3 coding DNA: TGTGCCAGCTCCCCTCGGACTACCAAAAACATTCAGTACTTC.

With respect to this clonotype: The junction shows a germline mismatch at one end, possibly a read error. The chain has TRBV20-1 and TRBJ2-7; 8 bases are shared with TRBD1. From germline, CDR1 is DFQATT and CDR2 SNEGSKA (reference sequence). The CDR3 extends over 15 amino acids. The CDR3 here is CGARPATGGAYEQYF. CDR3 nucleotide sequence: TGCGGTGCTAGACCGGCCACAGGGGGTGCCTACGAGCAGTACTTC.

Of note for this clonotype: Relative to the germline gene, one junction end is altered; a read error may explain this. The gene calls are TRBV11-2 and TRBJ1-2; D is perhaps TRBD1 (6 bases). The CDR3 runs 15 residues. Germline CDR1 SGHAT, CDR2 FQNNGV. CDR3: CASRLFARGGSGYTF. The CDR3 coding sequence is TGTGCCAGCCGCTTATTTGCAAGGGGGGGTTCTGGCTACACCTTC. Supplemented by reference TRBV11-2 and TRBJ1-2, the full variable domain reads EAGVAQSPRYKIIEKRQSVAFWCNPISGHATLYWYQQILGQGPKLLIQFQNNGVVDDSQLPKDRFSAERLKGVDSTLKIQPAKLEDSAVYLCASRLFARGGSGYTFGSGTRLTVV.

About this clonotype: At one end the junction does not follow the germline gene, possibly because of a read error. The genes are TRBV10-1 and TRBJ1-6; a possible D gene is TRBD1 (5 bases). Germline-derived CDR1 and CDR2 are WNHNN and SYGVQD (reference sequence). This CDR3 contains 14 residues. The CDR3 DNA follows: TGCGTCAGCAGTGCGACAGCTTGGAATTCACCCCTCCACTTT. This sequence encodes CVSSATAWNSPLHF.

Remarks on this clonotype: Germline is not matched at one junction end, which may reflect a read error. The V and J genes are TRBV10-2 and TRBJ1-6; the match to TRBD1 covers 7 bases. The CDR3 spans 16 residues. Per the germline V gene, CDR1 is WSHSY and CDR2 is SAAADI. Here the CDR3 DNA reads TGCACCAGCACCTGGAGTAGGACAGGAGAAACTTCACCCCTCCACTTT. As protein: CTSTWSRTGETSPLHF.

This clonotype came up a few times. Sequence at one end of the junction differs from germline and may be a read error. The chain is built from TRBV6-2 or TRBV6-3 and TRBJ2-5; 10 positions agree with TRBD1. CDR1 and CDR2 (germline): MNHEY, SVGEGT. The CDR3 is 14 residues long. The DNA of the CDR3 is TGTACCAGCAGACAGGGGGCGAATTTAGAGACCCAGTATTTC. This encodes CTSRQGANLETQYF.

With respect to this clonotype: Relative to the germline gene, one junction end is altered; a read error may explain this. The chain links TRBV29-1 to TRBJ1-2; D gene uncertain. Germline V gene data show CDR1 as SQVTM and CDR2 as ANQGSEA. This CDR3 is 12 amino acids long. In nucleotides, the CDR3 is TGTAGCATTGTGGGGATCGGCTATGGCTACACCTTC. Protein product: CSIVGIGYGYTF.

The chain is built from TRBV29-1 and TRBJ2-3; unclear D gene. Gene TRBJ1-5 matches the end of the DNA better, so the J call may be wrong. The CDR3 has 15 amino acids. CDR1 is SQVTM, CDR2 ANQGSEA, per germline. The CDR3 is CSVHSGIAYTDTQHF. In nucleotides, the CDR3 is TGCAGCGTGCATAGCGGGATCGCCTACACAGATACGCAGCATTTT.

This clonotype was counted between two and nine times. The chain combines TRBV5-4 with TRBJ2-2; D not resolved. The V gene's germline CDR1 is SGHNT and CDR2 YYREEE (reference sequence). Trimming stripped 4 bases from V and 1 base from J, with 2 bases between. The CDR3 sequence is 12 residues long. The CDR3 DNA follows: TGTGCCAGCAGCGTGAACACCGGGGAGCTGTTTTTT. Translating gives CASSVNTGELFF.

About this clonotype itself: At one end, the junction sequence differs from germline, possibly due to a read error. The V call is TRBV6-6, the J call TRBJ1-5; D is undetermined. This CDR3 spans 16 amino acids. Germline V gene data show CDR1 as MNHNY and CDR2 as SVGAGI (reference sequence). CDR3 residues: CAGSYSNGYSNQPQHF. CDR3 nucleotides: TGTGCCGGCAGTTACTCGAACGGATATAGCAATCAGCCCCAGCATTTT.

With regard to this clonotype: One end of the junction does not line up with germline, which may come from a read error. V and J are TRBV11-2 and TRBJ2-7; D unresolved. The V gene's germline CDR1 is SGHAT and CDR2 FQNNGV. The CDR3 runs 14 residues. The CDR3 coding sequence is TGTGCCGGCAGCTTAGACCCCGTCTCCTACGAGCAGTACTTC. This encodes CAGSLDPVSYEQYF.

About this clonotype itself: The CDR3 does not close with the conserved phenylalanine or tryptophan, likely indicating a read error. The DNA is left out, because the CDR3 cannot be placed on it with certainty; the CDR3 is given as TCRdb lists it. The rearrangement links TRBV12-3 or TRBV12-4 to TRBJ2-3; TRBD1 was called by the table and not checked on the DNA. The CDR3 numbers 13 amino acids, ends counted. The CDR3 here is CVSTPVSTDTEYY.

To note about this clonotype: The junction does not match germline at one end; this may be a read error. This chain connects TRBV4-2 to TRBJ1-5; tentatively, D is TRBD1 or TRBD2 (6 bases each). The J call may be incorrect, as the DNA end agrees better with TRBJ2-3. Germline V lookup: CDR1 LGHNA, CDR2 YNFKEQ. The CDR3 spans 17 residues. The CDR3 DNA reads TGTGTCAGCAGCCAAGATCCGGACGGGGGCATAACTCGGCCCCAGTATTTT. Translation gives CVSSQDPDGGITRPQYF.

This clonotype has just a few counts. V gene TRBV29-1 combines with J gene TRBJ2-1; possible D gene TRBD2, 6 bases. Trimming removed 3 bases from V and 5 bases from J, with 11 bases in between. Germline V CDR1 and CDR2: SQVTM, ANQGSEA. The CDR3 contains 13 residues. This CDR3 reads CSVDVAVNNEQFF. As DNA, the CDR3 is TGCAGCGTTGATGTAGCGGTTAACAATGAGCAGTTCTTC.

With respect to this clonotype: One end of the junction does not line up with germline, which may come from a read error. The chain links TRBV7-8 to TRBJ1-3, with a possible D match to TRBD1 (5 bases). The CDR3 runs to 16 residues. CDR1 and CDR2 from the germline V gene are SGHVS and FQNEAQ. The CDR3 DNA reads as TGTGCCAGCAGCTCTGCCCGACAGTACTCTGGAAACTCCATATATTTT. Translated: CASSSARQYSGNSIYF.

This chain joins TRBV6-6 and TRBJ2-5; no firm D call. Germline loops: CDR1 MNHNY, CDR2 SVGAGI (reference sequence). The CDR3 consists of 17 residues. The V end lost 6 bases, the J end lost 0 bases, and 20 bases lay between the germline ends. The CDR3, as DNA: TGTGCCAGCAGAACAGTCGGGCAAACCCAGAACCAAGAGACCCAGTACTTC. It yields the protein CASRTVGQTQNQETQYF.

With respect to this clonotype: A read error may explain this, as a much larger clone is one base away. The chain has TRBV20-1 and TRBJ2-1; D gene unclear. The CDR3 has 18 residues. CDR1 and CDR2 from the germline V gene are DFQATT and SNEGSKA (reference sequence). V was pared by 2 bases and J by 6 bases, with 26 bases between. CDR3 nucleotide sequence: TGCAGTGCTAGATCGGCGGAACCGGTCCATCATGATCCCAATGAGCAGTTCTTC. Translation: CSARSAEPVHHDPNEQFF.

Details on this clonotype: This clone may be a read error of a much larger clone one base away. The chain couples TRBV29-1 to TRBJ1-1, with D possibly matching TRBD1 (6 bases). The CDR3 consists of 12 residues. Per the germline V gene, CDR1 is SQVTM and CDR2 is ANQGSEA. The V and J ends lost 7 bases and 5 bases respectively, with 14 bases between them. This CDR3 reads CSGDGGRTEAFF. The CDR3, as DNA: TGCAGCGGCGACGGGGGGCGAACTGAAGCTTTCTTT.

As concerns this clonotype: Relative to the germline gene, one junction end is altered; a read error may explain this. The genes are TRBV12-5 and TRBJ2-5; 7 positions match TRBD1. The CDR3 covers 14 residues. Germline V lookup: CDR1 LGHNT, CDR2 FRNRAP. The CDR3 region is CASGPGTDQETQHF. CDR3 nucleotides: TGTGCTAGTGGTCCTGGGACAGACCAAGAGACCCAGCACTTC. Looking up the rest from reference TRBV12-5 and TRBJ2-5 gives the full variable domain: DARVTQTPRHKVTEMGQEVTMRCQPILGHNTVFWYRQTMMQGLELLAYFRNRAPLDDSGMPKDRFSAEMPDATLATLKIQPSEPRDSAVYFCASGPGTDQETQHFGPGTRLLVL.

This clonotype was found once. The chain carries TRBV29-1 and TRBJ2-5; 7 bases are shared with TRBD1. Per germline, CDR1 SQVTM and CDR2 ANQGSEA. The CDR3 contains 12 residues. J was trimmed by 8 bases and V by 4 bases; bases with no gene match: 7. The CDR3 protein is CSVAGQSPTQYF. The CDR3 nucleotides are TGCAGCGTTGCGGGACAGTCACCTACCCAGTACTTC.

Comments on this clonotype: At one end the junction does not follow the germline gene, possibly because of a read error. The J gene is TRBJ2-7, the V gene TRBV20-1; 9 bases fit TRBD2. The germline V gene has CDR1 DFQATT and CDR2 SNEGSKA (reference sequence). The CDR3 loop spans 14 amino acids. The chain's CDR3 is CSVRTSVRAYEQYF. The DNA for the CDR3 is TGCAGTGTCAGGACTAGCGTGAGGGCTTACGAGCAGTATTTC.